This T cell receptor (beta chain) was identified during a study of cytomegalovirus exposure and HLA in healthy donors. Study-level findings and limits: A few of the chains that were CMV-associated were confirmed in vitro to be specific for CMV antigens.

The ends were cut back, 8 bases at V and 0 bases at J, with 11 bases in the middle. The CDR3 covers 14 residues. From germline, CDR1 is SEHNR and CDR2 FQNEAQ (reference sequence). The PCR used 60 Vbeta and 13 Jbeta primers. The assay was immunoSEQ multiplex PCR, and TCRdb's table has in-frame clones only and misses some. Here the sample spans approximately 86,000 clones, roughly 80% being singletons. As concerns this clone: Antigen unknown.

This chain connects TRBV7-9 to TRBJ1-3; D unresolved. The TCR was taken from a man aged 35-49 years in good health and CMV-seronegative. The sequencing sample was made of PBMCs. Written as DNA, the CDR3 is TGTGCCAGCGAGCCCACGAGCTCTGGAAACACCATATATTTT. Its translation: CASEPTSSGNTIYF. Looking up the rest from reference TRBV7-9 and TRBJ1-3 gives the full variable domain: DTGVSQNPRHKITKRGQNVTFRCDPISEHNRLYWYRQTLGQGPEFLTYFQNEAQLEKSRLLSDRFSAERPKGSFSTLEIQRTEQGDSAMYLCASEPTSSGNTIYFGEGSWLTVV.